The 19 T cell receptor beta chains below were found in one sample sequenced in a study of CXCR3-negative and CXCR3-positive naive CD8 T cells. General observations from the study: CXCR3-expressing naive cells carried TRB CDR3s more hydrophobic than those of CXCR3-negative naive cells.

UMI-labeled 5' RACE TRB cDNA libraries were prepared from the cells. TCRdb re-called the 5' RACE reads; every CDR3 protein appears as one record, without DNA. The data include some 120,000 distinct CDR3 sequences; the top ten clones carry 0.5% to 0.75%. Antigen specificity for these receptors is unknown. The sequencing sample was made of naive CXCR3+ CD8+ T cells from blood. Subset given: CD45RO-CCR7+CD27+CD95- naive CD8+ T cells expressing CXCR3 (TNR3+). The origin of the receptors is a human donor in good health. Some clones in this sample may be carry-over from other donors' samples.

The V and J genes are TRBV7-6 and TRBJ2-1; TCRdb reports TRBD2, a call that lacks DNA to check it against. There are 17 residues in the CDR3. The V gene's germline CDR1 is SGHVS and CDR2 FNYEAQ. CDR3 residues: CASSLVRVSGGANEQFF.

CDR3 loop: CASSQGLAGAGELFF. The rearrangement uses TRBV7-6 and TRBJ2-2; TCRdb calls TRBD2, which cannot be checked without DNA. This CDR3 contains 15 residues. Germline V gene lookup returns CDR1 SGHVS and CDR2 FNYEAQ.

The chain links TRBV4-3 to TRBJ2-2. This CDR3 is built from 15 residues. Germline V lookup: CDR1 LGHNA, CDR2 YSLEER. CDR3: CASSQERLLTGELFF.

V is TRBV4-3 and J is TRBJ1-2; TCRdb names TRBD1, which stays unverified in the absence of DNA. The CDR3 loop spans 18 amino acids. The germline V gene encodes CDR1 LGHNA and CDR2 YSLEER. The CDR3 spells CASSQERQGALLGYGYTF.

The chain couples TRBV2 to TRBJ1-4; the D call from TCRdb, TRBD1, cannot be confirmed without DNA. Per germline, CDR1 SNHLY and CDR2 FYNNEI. The CDR3 is 16 amino acids. The CDR3 reads CASQLGEGMTNEKLFF.

The V call is TRBV27, the J call TRBJ2-3; TCRdb proposes TRBD2, but this gene call is untestable without DNA. Germline values: CDR1 MNHEY, CDR2 SMNVEV (reference sequence). The CDR3 extends over 14 amino acids. The CDR3 is CASSYGPSTDTQYF.

The J gene is TRBJ2-3, the V gene TRBV9; TCRdb names TRBD2, which stays unverified in the absence of DNA. The CDR3 is 14 residues long. Germline CDR1 reads SGDLS; CDR2 reads YYNGEE. CDR3 loop: CASSGLVRTDTQYF.

The chain employs TRBV10-3 and TRBJ2-7; the TCRdb D gene call, TRBD1, has no DNA to confirm it. Germline V gene sequence: CDR1 ENHRY, CDR2 SYGVKD. This CDR3 has 15 residues. The CDR3 region is CAISEPRDRGDEQYF.

The chain employs TRBV6-2 or TRBV6-3 and TRBJ1-5; TCRdb's D call, TRBD1, is unchecked because there is no DNA. Germline CDR1 MNHEY, CDR2 SVGEGT. The CDR3 is 14 amino acids. CDR3 amino acids: CASSYGTENQPQHF.

The chain joins TRBV5-1 to TRBJ2-2; absent DNA, TCRdb's TRBD2 call cannot be checked. This CDR3 is 15 amino acids long. Per germline, CDR1 SGHRS and CDR2 YFSETQ. The CDR3 is CASRLAGVDTGELFF.

This chain connects TRBV28 to TRBJ2-7. This CDR3 contains 11 residues. Germline V gene sequence: CDR1 MDHEN, CDR2 SYDVKM. The CDR3: CASSNDYEQYF.

The chain carries TRBV4-3 and TRBJ2-1; with no DNA, the TCRdb D assignment of TRBD1 cannot be verified. Germline lookup yields CDR1 LGHNA and CDR2 YSLEER. The CDR3 is made up of 14 amino acids. The chain's CDR3 is CASSQDLGGDEQFF.

This chain uses TRBV29-1 with TRBJ2-3; with no DNA, the TCRdb D assignment of TRBD1 cannot be verified. Germline V CDR1 and CDR2: SQVTM, ANQGSEA. The CDR3 contains 14 residues. The CDR3 region is CSVEVDRITDTQYF.

The chain couples TRBV29-1 to TRBJ2-3; TCRdb's D call of TRBD1 is untestable without DNA. CDR3 length: 14 residues. The V gene's germline CDR1 is SQVTM and CDR2 ANQGSEA. CDR3 in amino acids: CSATDRPGTDTQYF.

The chain uses TRBV7-9 and TRBJ2-7; TCRdb proposes TRBD1, but this gene call is untestable without DNA. The CDR3 runs 15 residues. Germline lookup yields CDR1 SEHNR and CDR2 FQNEAQ (reference sequence). Here the CDR3 reads CASSPPGQASYEQYF.

J is TRBJ2-7 and V is TRBV19. Germline V lookup: CDR1 LNHDA, CDR2 SQIVND (reference sequence). The CDR3 extends over 14 amino acids. The CDR3 protein is CASSIFGLGYEQYF.

V is TRBV29-1 and J is TRBJ2-1. The CDR3 has 14 amino acids. The germline CDR1 and CDR2 sequences are SQVTM and ANQGSEA. The CDR3 loop is CSVDWPFGVNEQFF.

The genes are TRBV28 and TRBJ2-7; with no DNA, the TCRdb D assignment of TRBD2 cannot be verified. CDR1 MDHEN and CDR2 SYDVKM come from the germline V gene. This CDR3 comprises 13 residues. CDR3 amino acids: CASSFGGGVEQYF.

The V call is TRBV7-2, the J call TRBJ2-7; lacking DNA, the TRBD1 call made by TCRdb goes unchecked. The CDR3 consists of 16 residues. Germline loops: CDR1 SGHTA, CDR2 FQGNSA. The CDR3 sequence: CASSPSTGTGTYEQYF. The full variable domain, its missing parts supplied by reference TRBV7-2 and TRBJ2-7, is GAGVSQSPSNKVTEKGKDVELRCDPISGHTALYWYRQSLGQGLEFLIYFQGNSAPDKSGLPSDRFSAERTGGSVSTLTIQRTQQEDSAVYLCASSPSTGTGTYEQYFGPGTRLTVT.